The 29 T cell receptor beta chains reported below all come from one sample, sequenced in a study of shared clonotypes between healthy human individuals (dated by TCRdb to between 2020 and 2021). Receptor amplification or capture employed the immunoSEQ multiplex PCR assay. TCRdb took this table from immuneACCESS and kept in-frame rearrangements with V and J called. Such tables lack part of the clones; where checked against another copy, unresolved V genes explain under half of the gap, and the rest is unexplained. For this sample the table gives roughly 500,000 clones, of which about 96% were detected only once. Together, the top ten hold roughly 0.06% of the sample. Sequencing was carried out using naive CD4+ T cells sorted from blood. Reading the label with the study, this specimen's cell subset or site is: CD45RA+ positively selected. The receptors here all came from a woman younger than 45 in good health.

This chain links TRBV19 with TRBJ2-7, with unresolved D. Trimming pared 2 bases from V and 1 base from J, leaving 6 bases between. Germline assignment: CDR1 LNHDA and CDR2 SQIVND (reference sequence). CDR3 size: 13 residues. CDR3 region: CASSIMGSYEQYF. In DNA, the CDR3 is TGTGCCAGTAGTATAATGGGGTCCTACGAGCAGTACTTC.

Only one count was recorded for this clone. This chain connects TRBV2 to TRBJ1-5; D remains unclear. The CDR3 runs 14 residues. Trimming removed 6 bases from V and 6 bases from J, with 15 bases in between. CDR1 is SNHLY, CDR2 FYNNEI, per germline. CDR3 in DNA: TGTGCCAGCAGCGGGATCGAAATGGCTCAGCCCCAGCATTTT. Protein: CASSGIEMAQPQHF.

The chain links TRBV20-1 to TRBJ2-7; D call uncertain. CDR3 length: 10 amino acids. The V gene lost 3 bases and the J gene lost 5 bases, with 5 bases spanning the gap. Per germline, CDR1 DFQATT and CDR2 SNEGSKA (reference sequence). The chain's CDR3 is CSASFHEQYF. Written as DNA, the CDR3 is TGCAGTGCTAGTTTCCACGAGCAGTACTTC.

The chain combines TRBV6-6 with TRBJ2-1, with D perhaps TRBD1 (5 bases). CDR3 size: 14 residues. The germline V and J ends were trimmed by 0 bases and 5 bases, with 8 bases remaining between them. CDR1 and CDR2 from the germline V gene are MNHNY and SVGAGI (reference sequence). DNA of the CDR3: TGTGCCAGCAGTTACTCTGGACACAACAATGAGCAGTTCTTC. This gives the protein CASSYSGHNNEQFF.

V and J are TRBV5-4 and TRBJ1-1, with a possible D match to TRBD1 (5 bases). The CDR3 length is 14 residues. CDR1 is SGHNT, CDR2 YYREEE, per germline (reference sequence). V lost 4 bases, J lost 0 bases, and 10 bases lay in between. The CDR3 here is CASSHDSMNTEAFF. The CDR3 DNA reads as TGTGCCAGCAGCCACGACAGCATGAACACTGAAGCTTTCTTT.

The rearrangement links TRBV5-1 to TRBJ2-1, with TRBD2 identical over 11 bases. This CDR3 is 15 amino acids long. Germline CDR1 and CDR2: SGHRS and YFSETQ. J lost 4 bases, V lost 4 bases, and 4 bases had no gene match. The CDR3: CASSRTSGRYNEQFF. In nucleotides, the CDR3 is TGCGCCAGCAGCCGCACTAGCGGGAGATACAATGAGCAGTTCTTC.

The genes are TRBV5-1 and TRBJ2-5; no clear D. The CDR3 spans 15 residues. Germline CDR1 and CDR2: SGHRS and YFSETQ. V lost 4 bases and J lost 0, with 13 bases in between. The CDR3 coding sequence is TGCGCCAGCAGCAGCCTGCCGGTGTACCAAGAGACCCAGTACTTC. The encoded protein is CASSSLPVYQETQYF.

The gene calls are TRBV4-2 and TRBJ2-7, with a tentative D call TRBD2 (5 bases). The germline gives CDR1 LGHNA, CDR2 YNFKEQ. Trimming pared 3 bases from V and 0 bases from J, leaving 12 bases between. This CDR3 contains 15 residues. The CDR3 nucleotides are TGTGCCAGCAGCCACCGGGGAGCCAGCTCCTACGAGCAGTACTTC. Its translation is CASSHRGASSYEQYF.

This sequence joins TRBV4-1 and TRBJ2-7, with 9 bases lining up with TRBD2. The CDR3 has 15 residues. Germline values: CDR1 MGHRA, CDR2 YSYEKL. Trimming removed 4 bases from V and 5 bases from J; junction bases left unmatched: 9. The chain's CDR3 is CASSPGVSGSDEQYF. In DNA, the CDR3 is TGCGCCAGCAGCCCCGGGGTTAGCGGGAGCGACGAGCAGTACTTC.

The rearrangement joins TRBV18 to TRBJ1-3; D gene uncertain. CDR3 length: 15 residues. From germline, CDR1 is KGHSH and CDR2 LQKENI. V was pared by 2 bases and J by 0 bases, with 8 bases between. CDR3 bases: TGTGCCAGCTCACCAAGTCGGACCTCTGGAAACACCATATATTTT. Protein: CASSPSRTSGNTIYF.

The chain couples TRBV28 to TRBJ1-2, with D tentatively TRBD1 (6 bases). The CDR3 consists of 14 residues. Per the germline V gene, CDR1 is MDHEN and CDR2 is SYDVKM. V was cut by 1 base and J by 10 bases, with 16 bases left in between. This chain's CDR3 is CASSLSTGFLDYTF. CDR3 DNA: TGTGCCAGCAGTTTATCGACAGGTTTCTTAGACTACACCTTC.

This chain joins TRBV5-1 and TRBJ2-2, with 7 nucleotides matching TRBD1. V was clipped by 2 bases and J by 3 bases; unmatched bases: 7. CDR1 and CDR2 from the germline V gene are SGHRS and YFSETQ. This CDR3 comprises 16 residues. CDR3 sequence (DNA): TGCGCCAGCAGCTTTGGGACAGCGTCCGACACCGGGGAGCTGTTTTTT. This codes for CASSFGTASDTGELFF.

As to this clone: It is unclear where the CDR3 begins or ends on the DNA, so no DNA is shown, and the CDR3 is as TCRdb lists it. J is TRBJ1-4 and V is TRBV21-1; the table names TRBD1, a call not compared with the DNA. TRBV21-1 is tagged as a pseudogene. The CDR3 has 15 amino acids, counting both end residues. The chain's CDR3 is CASSKVGQGTEKLFF.

The rearrangement joins TRBV27 to TRBJ2-3, with unresolved D. With 5 bases removed from V and 3 bases from J, the gap between germline ends came to 12 bases. The CDR3 extends over 14 amino acids. CDR1 and CDR2 (germline): MNHEY, SMNVEV (reference sequence). This CDR3 is CASSPQLGTDTQYF. CDR3 nucleotide sequence: TGTGCCAGCAGTCCCCAGCTGGGGACAGATACGCAGTATTTT.

The chain combines TRBV27 with TRBJ2-7, with TRBD2 as a possible D gene (6 bases). CDR1 and CDR2 from the germline V gene are MNHEY and SMNVEV (reference sequence). The CDR3 covers 14 residues. V was pared by 1 base and J by 2 bases, with 9 bases between. This chain's CDR3 is CASSLYGSPYEQYF. As DNA, the CDR3 is TGTGCCAGCAGTTTATACGGGAGCCCCTACGAGCAGTACTTC.

The chain carries TRBV28 and TRBJ2-2; D not resolved. V lost 4 bases and J 1 base, leaving 4 bases between the germline ends. This CDR3 region has 13 residues. CDR1 and CDR2 from the germline V gene are MDHEN and SYDVKM. This CDR3 reads CASSYQNTGELFF. In DNA, the CDR3 is TGTGCCAGCAGTTATCAGAACACCGGGGAGCTGTTTTTT. Supplemented by reference TRBV28 and TRBJ2-2, the full variable domain reads DVKVTQSSRYLVKRTGEKVFLECVQDMDHENMFWYRQDPGLGLRLIYFSYDVKMKEKGDIPEGYSVSREKKERFSLILESASTNQTSMYLCASSYQNTGELFFGEGSRLTVL.

V is TRBV7-2 and J is TRBJ2-5; TRBD1 agrees at 11 bases. V dropped 1 base and J dropped 5; count of bases not matched to a gene: 3. The CDR3 consists of 15 residues. The germline V gene has CDR1 SGHTA and CDR2 FQGNSA. The CDR3 loop reads CASSLGTGGVETQYF. The CDR3 bases are TGTGCCAGCAGCTTAGGGACAGGGGGCGTTGAGACCCAGTACTTC.

The CDR3 DNA reads TGTGCCAGCAGCGTAGCGGGACTAGCGTCTGCCGGGGAGCTGTTTTTT. Encoded protein: CASSVAGLASAGELFF. The rearrangement links TRBV9 to TRBJ2-2, with 10 bases matching TRBD2. The CDR3 has 16 amino acids. Trimming removed 0 bases from V and 6 bases from J; junction bases left unmatched: 5. The V gene's germline CDR1 is SGDLS and CDR2 YYNGEE.

The chain employs TRBV28 and TRBJ2-7; D possibly uses TRBD1 or TRBD2 (5 bases each). Trimming stripped 2 bases from V and 2 bases from J, with 13 bases between. Germline V CDR1 and CDR2: MDHEN, SYDVKM. The CDR3 consists of 15 residues. The CDR3, as DNA: TGTGCCAGCAGTTTAATGGGCAGGGACCCCTACGAGCAGTACTTC. It codes for CASSLMGRDPYEQYF.

The genes are TRBV27 and TRBJ1-1; D possibly corresponds to TRBD1 (6 bases). From germline, CDR1 is MNHEY and CDR2 SMNVEV (reference sequence). Trimming took off 4 bases at V and 11 bases at J, with 11 bases between the two ends. This CDR3 is 11 amino acids long. The CDR3 loop is CASSSGQRAFF. The CDR3 coding sequence is TGTGCCAGCAGTTCCGGACAGCGGGCTTTCTTT.

The chain joins TRBV18 to TRBJ1-6; D is possibly TRBD1 (6 bases). V was shortened by 3 bases and J by 9 bases, with 21 bases between the two germline ends. Germline CDR1 and CDR2: KGHSH and LQKENI. The CDR3 has 17 residues. CDR3: CASSPSAGAPPSSPLHF. For the CDR3, the DNA is TGTGCCAGCTCACCCTCGGCGGGGGCCCCACCGAGTTCACCCCTCCACTTT.

V is TRBV7-7 and J is TRBJ2-5; TRBD1 agrees at 9 bases. Per the germline V gene, CDR1 is SSHAT and CDR2 is FNYEAQ (reference sequence). Trimming took 1 base from V and 5 from J; bases not matched to a gene: 5. CDR3 length: 15 amino acids. CDR3: CASSLVTGGWETQYF. CDR3 nucleotide sequence: TGTGCCAGCAGCTTAGTTACAGGGGGCTGGGAGACCCAGTACTTC.

The chain links TRBV6-1 to TRBJ2-3, with D possibly TRBD2 on 5 matching bases. This CDR3 spans 12 amino acids. Germline V gives CDR1 MNHNS, CDR2 SASEGT. V lost 8 bases and J 7 bases, leaving 13 bases between the germline ends. The CDR3 DNA follows: TGTGCCAGCTCCTCTAGCCCAAATACGCAGTATTTT. Protein product: CASSSSPNTQYF.

The rearrangement uses TRBV29-1 and TRBJ2-7; 8 bases line up with TRBD1. CDR1 SQVTM and CDR2 ANQGSEA come from the germline V gene. The CDR3 has 11 residues. V lost 7 bases and J lost 3; bases outside the gene matches: 2. CDR3 bases: TGCAGCGGGGGACAGGTCTACGAGCAGTACTTC. Amino acid sequence: CSGGQVYEQYF.

The J gene is TRBJ1-5, the V gene TRBV7-2, with 8 bases that match TRBD1. The V segment lost 4 bases and the J segment 0 bases; nucleotides outside the gene matches: 8. Looked up from germline, CDR1 is SGHTA and CDR2 is FQGNSA. The CDR3 runs to 17 residues. The CDR3 sequence: CASSSWTGRYSNQPQHF. The CDR3 DNA is TGTGCCAGCAGCTCGTGGACAGGGAGATATAGCAATCAGCCCCAGCATTTT.

The CDR3 DNA follows: TGCGCCAGCAGCAGCTCTCCCGTAGACTTGGACCCCAATGAGCAGTTCTTC. As protein: CASSSSPVDLDPNEQFF. The V and J genes are TRBV5-1 and TRBJ2-1, with D uncertain. Germline CDR1 reads SGHRS; CDR2 reads YFSETQ. This CDR3 has 17 amino acids. V lost 4 bases and J 6 bases, leaving 23 bases between the germline ends.

The chain links TRBV27 to TRBJ1-4; a weak D match, TRBD1 (6 bases). The germline gives CDR1 MNHEY, CDR2 SMNVEV (reference sequence). With 5 bases removed from V and 0 bases from J, the gap between germline ends came to 10 bases. CDR3 length: 15 amino acids. The CDR3: CASSERDTTNEKLFF. For the CDR3, the DNA is TGTGCCAGCAGTGAACGGGACACAACTAATGAAAAACTGTTTTTT.

This clone is a singleton in its sample. The chain has TRBV7-9 and TRBJ2-7, with 8 positions matching TRBD1. J lost 6 bases, V lost 5 bases, and 6 bases had no gene match. This CDR3 contains 13 residues. Germline CDR1 is SEHNR and CDR2 is FQNEAQ (reference sequence). The CDR3 reads CASSPRTGREQYF. Here the CDR3 DNA reads TGTGCCAGCAGCCCCCGGACAGGGCGCGAGCAGTACTTC.

This chain joins TRBV5-5 and TRBJ2-7, with TRBD1 as a possible D gene (5 bases). Trimming took off 2 bases at V and 9 bases at J, with 12 bases between the two ends. Germline CDR1 reads SGHKS; CDR2 reads YYEKEE (reference sequence). CDR3 size: 12 residues. The CDR3 nucleotides are TGTGCCAGCAGCTTAGACAGTTTCTCGCAGTACTTC. Its translation: CASSLDSFSQYF.